These 15 T cell receptor beta chains were sequenced from one sample in a study of CD8 T cells in Susac syndrome (dated by TCRdb to the late 2010s). Libraries were built with the immunoSEQ multiplex PCR assay. RNA was extracted using the RNeasy kit, and roughly 0.45 to 1 microgram was reverse transcribed with random hexamers. Starting from the raw public reads, TCRdb applied fastp trimming at Q25, assembled clones with MiXCR and retained in-frame beta chains. Records with the same CDR3 protein are collapsed into one entry carrying the most frequent genes and DNA. Counted in this sample were some 260,000 distinct CDR3 sequences; around 93% of them appeared once. The top ten clonotypes cover about 0.07% of the sample. The specimen sequenced was CD4+ T cells from PBMCs. The receptors were gathered from a human donor with multiple sclerosis.

The CDR3 nucleotides read TGTGCCAGCAGTGTAATGACTAGCACAGATACGCAGTATTTT. It translates to CASSVMTSTDTQYF. The rearrangement uses TRBV25-1 and TRBJ2-3; D gene uncertain. The V and J ends lost 4 bases and 0 bases respectively, with 8 bases between them. CDR3 length equals 14 residues. The V gene's germline CDR1 is MGHDK and CDR2 SYGVNS.

This chain links TRBV7-2 with TRBJ1-3; no clear D. From germline, CDR1 is SGHTA and CDR2 FQGNSA. This CDR3 is 14 amino acids long. V dropped 3 bases and J dropped 15 bases, with 21 bases sitting between them. CDR3 bases: TGTGCCAGCAGCTTTACGCCATCCGGAGGCCCCGAATATTTT. It translates to CASSFTPSGGPEYF.

The V call is TRBV13, the J call TRBJ2-6, with D perhaps given as TRBD1 or TRBD2 (5 bases each). Trimming shortened V by 5 bases and J by 4 bases, and 18 bases separated the two germline ends. The CDR3 covers 17 residues. Germline V gene sequence: CDR1 PRHDT, CDR2 FYEKMQ (reference sequence). The CDR3 nucleotides read TGTGCCAGCAGCACTAGGGACGGACTGCGAGGGGCCAACGTCCTGACTTTC. It yields the protein CASSTRDGLRGANVLTF. Based on the CDR3 plus reference TRBV13 and TRBJ2-6, the full variable domain is AAGVIQSPRHLIKEKRETATLKCYPIPRHDTVYWYQQGPGQDPQFLISFYEKMQSDKGSIPDRFSAQQFSDYHSELNMSSLELGDSALYFCASSTRDGLRGANVLTFGAGSRLTVL.

This sequence joins TRBV27 and TRBJ2-1; TRBD2 might be the D (5 bases). CDR3 length: 13 residues. Germline CDR1 is MNHEY and CDR2 is SMNVEV (reference sequence). Trimming removed 6 bases from V and 8 bases from J, with 14 bases in between. Here the CDR3 DNA reads TGTGCCAGCAGCAAGCCCCTCGGGGATGAGCAGTTCTTC. Residues: CASSKPLGDEQFF.

The rearrangement uses TRBV5-1 and TRBJ2-1; 8 positions match TRBD1. Germline trimming cut 0 bases from V and 7 bases from J; bases unmatched to any gene: 3. The CDR3 spans 14 residues. Germline lookup yields CDR1 SGHRS and CDR2 YFSETQ. DNA of the CDR3: TGCGCCAGCAGCTTGGGGCAGGGGGCGAATGAGCAGTTCTTC. This sequence encodes CASSLGQGANEQFF.

The chain recombines TRBV4-1 with TRBJ1-2; TRBD1 is a possible D gene (6 bases). Germline CDR1 and CDR2: MGHRA and YSYEKL. The CDR3 consists of 18 residues. The ends were cut back, 1 base at V and 0 bases at J, with 18 bases in the middle. The CDR3 loop reads CASSQGGGRGKTNYGYTF. The CDR3 region has the DNA TGCGCCAGCAGCCAAGGCGGCGGCAGGGGAAAGACTAACTATGGCTACACCTTC.

The rearrangement joins TRBV18 to TRBJ1-5, with TRBD1 matching 8 bases. V gave up 3 bases and J gave up 5 bases; unmatched junction bases: 6. This CDR3 is 15 amino acids long. The V gene's germline CDR1 is KGHSH and CDR2 LQKENI. The CDR3 DNA reads as TGTGCCAGCTCACCTATAACAGGGGGTGATCAGCCCCAGCATTTT. Translated: CASSPITGGDQPQHF.

This chain links TRBV7-9 with TRBJ1-2, with D unresolved. The V end was cut by 1 base, the J end by 3 bases, with 6 bases between. The CDR3 is 13 residues long. Germline V gives CDR1 SEHNR, CDR2 FQNEAQ (reference sequence). CDR3 in DNA: TGTGCCAGCAGCTTAGTAGCCGACTATGGCTACACCTTC. Protein sequence: CASSLVADYGYTF.

The V gene is TRBV30, the J gene TRBJ2-6, with D possibly being TRBD1 (5 bases). V was clipped by 0 bases and J by 4 bases, with 16 bases between them. Looked up from germline, CDR1 is GTSNPN and CDR2 is SVGIG (reference sequence). This CDR3 is 17 amino acids long. The CDR3 spells CAWSVQSGPRGANVLTF. CDR3 nucleotide sequence: TGTGCCTGGAGTGTACAGTCAGGGCCAAGGGGGGCCAACGTCCTGACTTTC.

This chain links TRBV5-6 with TRBJ1-5, with D possibly being TRBD1 (5 bases). Germline V gives CDR1 SGHDT, CDR2 YYEEEE. The CDR3 is 15 amino acids. V lost 0 bases, J lost 4 bases, and 11 bases lay in between. The CDR3 coding sequence is TGTGCCAGCAGCTTGGCAGGGTCAGGGAATCAGCCCCAGCATTTT. Translation: CASSLAGSGNQPQHF.

This clonotype occurred once. V and J are TRBV20-1 and TRBJ1-6, with D possibly matching TRBD1 (5 bases). This CDR3 region has 14 residues. Trimming shortened V by 3 bases and J by 7 bases, and 13 bases separated the two germline ends. CDR1 and CDR2 (germline): DFQATT, SNEGSKA (reference sequence). CDR3 DNA sequence: TGCAGTGCTAGCTTGGGACGAGAAAATTCACCCCTCCACTTT. This codes for CSASLGRENSPLHF.

The chain has TRBV4-1 and TRBJ2-7; D unresolved. V was trimmed by 1 base and J by 2 bases, leaving 12 bases between them. CDR3 length equals 15 residues. Germline CDR1 reads MGHRA; CDR2 reads YSYEKL. CDR3 bases: TGCGCCAGCAGCCAAGCCGGCAGGATCACCTACGAGCAGTACGTC. As protein: CASSQAGRITYEQYV.

The rearrangement joins TRBV24-1 to TRBJ2-3; possible D gene TRBD1, 5 bases. Germline CDR1 and CDR2: KGHDR and SFDVKD. Trimming left V 3 bases short and J 4 bases short, with 16 bases between. The CDR3 sequence is 16 residues long. The CDR3 protein is CATSDRRTPGSDTQYF. CDR3 DNA sequence: TGTGCCACCAGTGATCGCCGGACACCTGGCTCAGATACGCAGTATTTT.

The DNA of the CDR3 is TGCAGCTGCCCAGGTCCTTACAATGAGCAGTTCTTC. Translation gives CSCPGPYNEQFF. The chain links TRBV29-1 to TRBJ2-1; D unresolved. CDR1 is SQVTM, CDR2 ANQGSEA, per germline. CDR3 length: 12 residues. V was pared by 8 bases and J by 4 bases, with 12 bases between.

The V call is TRBV20-1, the J call TRBJ2-7; 12 nucleotides line up with TRBD1. Germline lookup yields CDR1 DFQATT and CDR2 SNEGSKA (reference sequence). CDR3 length equals 14 residues. V gave up 6 bases and J gave up 5 bases; unmatched junction bases: 8. CDR3 nucleotides: TGCAGTGCAAACCTGGGACAGGGGGCTGACGAGCAGTACTTC. Protein product: CSANLGQGADEQYF.